A selection of T cell receptor beta chains follows, all from one sample in a study of T-cell reconstitution after alpha-beta-depleted transplantation in children. TCRdb independently ran MiXCR on the PCR reads; one entry per CDR3 protein. The sample has 500,000 to 650,000 distinct CDR3 sequences, over 10% seen once. This material consisted of PBMCs, mostly from graft donor cells, taken 360 days after TCRalphabeta/CD19-depleted stem cell transplant. The source is a male patient younger than 18 who had a stem cell transplant for acute myeloid leukemia, so the T cells may come from the graft donor. The CDR3 runs from the conserved cysteine through the conserved F or W. Each record gives: V gene, J gene, D gene, clone size, CDR3 DNA, CDR3 protein. A D gene is named only where the DNA matches it firmly. The size field is filled for only some rows; it gives once, few, many or a size class.

V gene: TRBV20-1
J gene: TRBJ2-7
D gene: TRBD2
clone size: .
CDR3 DNA: TGCAGTGCTAGAGATGCGGGAGTAAGTTACGAGCAGTACTTC
CDR3 protein: CSARDAGVSYEQYF

V gene: TRBV21-1
J gene: TRBJ2-5
D gene: .
clone size: few
CDR3 DNA: TGTGCCAGCAGCAAAGTAATGGGTCGGGAAGAGACCCAGTACTTC
CDR3 protein: CASSKVMGREETQYF

V gene: TRBV28
J gene: TRBJ2-2
D gene: .
clone size: few
CDR3 DNA: TGTGCCAGCAGTCAACAGGGTGGGGGCACCGGGGAGCTGTTTTTT
CDR3 protein: CASSQQGGGTGELFF

V gene: TRBV5-2
J gene: TRBJ2-2
D gene: .
clone size: .
CDR3 DNA: TGTGCCATGGGCCCCATAGGGGAAGGTACCGGGGAGCTGTTTTTT
CDR3 protein: CAMGPIGEGTGELFF

V gene: TRBV7-6
J gene: TRBJ1-2
D gene: .
clone size: few
CDR3 DNA: TGTGCCAGCAGCTTAAACAGCGCTAACTATGGCTACACCTTC
CDR3 protein: CASSLNSANYGYTF

V gene: TRBV12-3/TRBV12-4
J gene: TRBJ2-5
D gene: TRBD2
clone size: few
CDR3 DNA: TGTGCCAGCCTCCCGCTAGCGGGAGAGACCCAGTACTTC
CDR3 protein: CASLPLAGETQYF

V gene: TRBV19
J gene: TRBJ1-1
D gene: .
clone size: .
CDR3 DNA: TGTGCCAGTAGTATGCGGCAGGGGCCAGTCTCGGGGACTGAAGCTTTCTTT
CDR3 protein: CASSMRQGPVSGTEAFF

V gene: TRBV7-9
J gene: TRBJ1-2
D gene: TRBD1
clone size: few
CDR3 DNA: TGTGCCAGCAGCCTTAAGGACCTTCGACAGGGGAGTTATGGCTACACCTTC
CDR3 protein: CASSLKDLRQGSYGYTF

V gene: TRBV6-2/TRBV6-3
J gene: TRBJ2-1
D gene: .
clone size: .
CDR3 DNA: TGTGCCAGCAGGCCCGTGGGGTCCTACAATGAGCAGTTCTTC
CDR3 protein: CASRPVGSYNEQFF

V gene: TRBV20-1
J gene: TRBJ2-4
D gene: TRBD2
clone size: .
CDR3 DNA: TGCAGTGCTGACCGACTAGCGGGTGCCCTAGCCAAAAACATTCAGTACTTC
CDR3 protein: CSADRLAGALAKNIQYF

V gene: TRBV9
J gene: TRBJ2-1
D gene: .
clone size: few
CDR3 DNA: TGTGCCAGCAGCGTCCTCCGGGACCCGTACAATGAGCAGTTCTTC
CDR3 protein: CASSVLRDPYNEQFF